This entry concerns a single T cell receptor beta chain. The record originates from a study of cytomegalovirus exposure and HLA in healthy donors. About the research overall: Genotyping showed approximately 81% of roughly 400 donors falling in the Caucasian-associated ancestry cluster.

The junction had 1 base not matched to a gene; V was cut back by 3 bases and J by 2 bases. The CDR3 runs to 16 residues. CDR1 MNHNS and CDR2 SASEGT come from the germline V gene. The PCR had 60 Vbeta and 13 Jbeta primers. Only in-frame clones appear in the TCRdb table, and some are missing; sequencing was by immunoSEQ multiplex PCR. The data hold roughly 120,000 clones, with over 70% observed a single time. The V gene is TRBV6-1, the J gene TRBJ2-3; 14 bases are shared with TRBD2. Sequenced material: PBMCs. This sequence originates from a woman aged 40 to 49 in good health and CMV-seronegative. The CDR3 loop reads CASSETSGGATDTQYF. CDR3 DNA: TGTGCCAGCAGTGAGACTAGCGGGGGGGCCACAGATACGCAGTATTTT.